This passage covers 8 T cell receptor beta chains from one sample sequenced in a study of cytomegalovirus exposure and HLA in healthy donors. The primer mix had 60 Vbeta and 13 Jbeta primers. Profiled with immunoSEQ multiplex PCR; TCRdb holds only in-frame clones, not every one. The repertoire table contains some 60,000 clones. The sequenced material came from PBMCs. The receptors were gathered from a man younger than 40 in good health and CMV-seropositive.

The V call is TRBV25-1, the J call TRBJ2-7, with D possibly matching TRBD2 (5 bases). Trimming left V 4 bases short and J 1 base short, with 14 bases between. The CDR3 runs to 15 residues. The germline V gene has CDR1 MGHDK and CDR2 SYGVNS. CDR3 in amino acids: CASSGLEGGSYEQYF. The CDR3 DNA is TGTGCCAGCAGTGGGCTCGAGGGTGGGTCCTACGAGCAGTACTTC.

The J gene is TRBJ1-2, the V gene TRBV9; D gene ambiguous. Per the germline V gene, CDR1 is SGDLS and CDR2 is YYNGEE. Trimming shortened V by 4 bases and J by 2 bases, and 12 bases separated the two germline ends. The CDR3 sequence is 14 residues long. The CDR3: CASSSPAGNYGYTF. The CDR3, as DNA: TGTGCCAGCAGCTCCCCGGCAGGCAACTATGGCTACACCTTC.

This rearrangement joins TRBV7-9 to TRBJ1-1; D is uncertain. V was trimmed by 7 bases and J by 5 bases, leaving 8 bases between them. The germline gives CDR1 SEHNR, CDR2 FQNEAQ (reference sequence). The CDR3 is 11 amino acids. The chain's CDR3 is CASKAGTEAFF. In DNA, the CDR3 is TGTGCCAGCAAAGCGGGAACTGAAGCTTTCTTT.

The rearrangement joins TRBV15 to TRBJ2-3; D ambiguous. Germline CDR1 is LNHNV and CDR2 is YYDKDF (reference sequence). The germline V and J ends were trimmed by 0 bases and 4 bases, with 5 bases remaining between them. There are 13 residues in the CDR3. The CDR3 here is CATSRDLADTQYF. The CDR3 DNA follows: TGTGCCACCAGCAGAGATCTCGCAGATACGCAGTATTTT.

The gene calls are TRBV18 and TRBJ2-4, with D perhaps matching TRBD2 (5 bases). The germline V and J ends were trimmed by 2 bases and 0 bases, with 11 bases remaining between them. Looked up from germline, CDR1 is KGHSH and CDR2 is LQKENI. The CDR3 has 16 residues. This CDR3 reads CASSPVDGLAKNIQYF. CDR3 sequence (DNA): TGTGCCAGCTCACCAGTCGACGGACTAGCCAAAAACATTCAGTACTTC. The full variable domain, with the rest looked up from reference TRBV18 and TRBJ2-4, is NAGVMQNPRHLVRRRGQEARLRCSPMKGHSHVYWYRQLPEEGLKFMVYLQKENIIDESGMPKERFSAEFPKEGPSILRIQQVVRGDSAAYFCASSPVDGLAKNIQYFGAGTRLSVL.

The chain joins TRBV30 to TRBJ2-7, with TRBD1 matching 11 bases. Germline V lookup: CDR1 GTSNPN, CDR2 SVGIG (reference sequence). The CDR3 has 12 residues. Trimming at V came to 5 bases and at J to 7 bases, leaving 4 bases not matched to a gene. The CDR3 DNA reads as TGTGCCTGGGGACAGGGGGCCGGGGAGCAGTACTTC. Translated, it gives CAWGQGAGEQYF.

V and J are TRBV11-2 and TRBJ1-2, with D perhaps matching TRBD1 (5 bases). Germline V gives CDR1 SGHAT, CDR2 FQNNGV. This CDR3 has 15 amino acids. V was shortened by 3 bases and J by 4 bases, with 15 bases between the two germline ends. The CDR3 here is CASSFRTRLGYGYTF. CDR3 nucleotide sequence: TGTGCCAGCAGCTTCAGGACACGGTTGGGCTATGGCTACACCTTC.

The V gene is TRBV2, the J gene TRBJ2-1, with 7 bases lining up with TRBD1. V trimming: 7 bases; J trimming: 5 bases; junction bases outside the gene matches: 11. Germline CDR1 SNHLY, CDR2 FYNNEI. The CDR3 consists of 15 residues. CDR3 amino acids: CASTRTGSADNEQFF. CDR3 nucleotide sequence: TGTGCCAGCACCCGGACAGGCAGCGCCGACAATGAGCAGTTCTTC.